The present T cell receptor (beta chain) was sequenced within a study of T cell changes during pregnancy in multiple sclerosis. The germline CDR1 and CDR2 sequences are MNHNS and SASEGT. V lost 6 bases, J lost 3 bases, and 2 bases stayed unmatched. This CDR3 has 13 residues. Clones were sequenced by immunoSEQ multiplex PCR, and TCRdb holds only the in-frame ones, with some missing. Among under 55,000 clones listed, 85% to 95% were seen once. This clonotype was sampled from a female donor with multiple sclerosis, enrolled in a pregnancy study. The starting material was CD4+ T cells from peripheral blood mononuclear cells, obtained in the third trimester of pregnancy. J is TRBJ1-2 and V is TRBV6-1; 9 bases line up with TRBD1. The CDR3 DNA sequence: TGTGCCAGCAGGAGGGACAGGGACTATGGCTACACCTTC. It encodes CASRRDRDYGYTF.